The entry below describes one TCR beta chain. Its antigen is unidentified. Both 60 Vbeta primers and 13 Jbeta primers went into the PCR. TCRdb's copy holds only in-frame clones and misses some; the assay was immunoSEQ multiplex PCR. The table shows roughly 180,000 clones, with 70% to 90% occurring only once. The data belong to a study of cytomegalovirus exposure and HLA in healthy donors. Study-level results: More clonal expansion characterized HLA-associated TCR beta chains than equally common others in a later analysis. 87-base-pair reads could not separate some V segments, including TRBV6-2 and TRBV6-3. Across all donors, roughly uniform sequencing depth was an assumption of the presence/absence analyses. Highly shared variants forming one cluster were likely a sequencing artifact.

V lost 5 bases and J lost 4, with 11 bases in between. In germline, CDR1 is LNHNV, CDR2 YYDKDF (reference sequence). This CDR3 contains 14 residues. V and J are TRBV15 and TRBJ2-2; D gene uncertain. This clonotype was sampled from a young woman in good health and CMV-seropositive. The material sequenced was PBMCs. CDR3 amino acids: CATSSERITGELFF. In DNA form, the CDR3 reads TGTGCCACCAGCTCCGAGAGGATCACCGGGGAGCTGTTTTTT.